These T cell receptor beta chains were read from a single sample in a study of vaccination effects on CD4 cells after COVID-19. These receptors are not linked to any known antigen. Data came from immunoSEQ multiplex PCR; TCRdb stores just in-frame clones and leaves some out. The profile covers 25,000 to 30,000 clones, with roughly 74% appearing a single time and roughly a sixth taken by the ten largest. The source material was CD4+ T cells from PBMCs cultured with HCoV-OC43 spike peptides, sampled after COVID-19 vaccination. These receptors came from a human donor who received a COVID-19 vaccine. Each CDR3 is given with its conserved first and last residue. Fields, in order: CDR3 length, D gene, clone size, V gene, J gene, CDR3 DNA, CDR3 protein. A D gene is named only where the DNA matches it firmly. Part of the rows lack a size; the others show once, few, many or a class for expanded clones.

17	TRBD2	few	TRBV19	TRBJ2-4	TGTGCCAGTACCCGGACTAGCGGGGGGGTAGCCAAAAACATTCAGTACTTC	CASTRTSGGVAKNIQYF
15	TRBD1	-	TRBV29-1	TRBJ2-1	TGCAGCGTTCCTGGGACAGGCGCCTCCTACAATGAGCAGTTCTTC	CSVPGTGASYNEQFF
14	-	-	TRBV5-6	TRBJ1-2	TGTGCCAGCAGCTTGCAGGGCACGAACTATGGCTACACCTTC	CASSLQGTNYGYTF
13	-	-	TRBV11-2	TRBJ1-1	TGTGCCAGCAGCGTCCAGCTGAACACTGAAGCTTTCTTT	CASSVQLNTEAFF
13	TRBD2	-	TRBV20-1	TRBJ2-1	TGCAGTGCTAGTAGCGGGGGCTACAATGAGCAGTTCTTC	CSASSGGYNEQFF
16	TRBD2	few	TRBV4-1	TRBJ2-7	TGCGCCAGCAGCCAACCCACTAGCGGGCTATCCTACGAGCAGTACTTC	CASSQPTSGLSYEQYF
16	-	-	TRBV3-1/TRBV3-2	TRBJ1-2	TGTGCCAGCAGCCAGGGGGACGGAGGAAATCTCTTGGGCTACACCTTC	CASSQGDGGNLLGYTF
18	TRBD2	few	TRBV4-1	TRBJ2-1	TGCGCCAGCAGCCAATCCTATAGCGGGGGGCCCCCCTACAATGAGCAGTTCTTC	CASSQSYSGGPPYNEQFF
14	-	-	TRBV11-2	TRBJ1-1	TGTGCCAGCAGCTTACTGACAGTTGGGGTTGAAGCTTTCTTT	CASSLLTVGVEAFF
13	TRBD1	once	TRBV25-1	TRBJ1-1	TGTGCCAGCAACGTACAGGGGGCCACTGAAGCTTTCTTT	CASNVQGATEAFF
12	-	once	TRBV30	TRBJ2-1	TGTGCCTGGAGTGGGATTTACAATGAGCAGTTCTTC	CAWSGIYNEQFF
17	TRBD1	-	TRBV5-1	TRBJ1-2	TGCGCCAGCGGCATGGTGAAAGGGGGGACAGACTGGCTCGGCTACACCTTC	CASGMVKGGTDWLGYTF
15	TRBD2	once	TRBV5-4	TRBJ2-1	TGTGCCAGCAGCTCAGCACTAGCGGGGGGTAATGAGCAGTTCTTC	CASSSALAGGNEQFF
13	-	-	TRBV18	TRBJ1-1	TGTGCCAGCCGGGGCGGTATGAACACTGAAGCTTTCTTT	CASRGGMNTEAFF
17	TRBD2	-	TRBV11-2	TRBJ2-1	TGTGCCAGCAGCTTAGCCAGCGGGAGGGCCCCCTACAATGAGCAGTTCTTC	CASSLASGRAPYNEQFF
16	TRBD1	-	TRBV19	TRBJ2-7	TGTGCCAGCAAAGAACGGGACAGGGGGCGTTCGTACGAGCAGTACTTC	CASKERDRGRSYEQYF
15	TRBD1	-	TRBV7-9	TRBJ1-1	TGTGCCAGCAGCACCGGACAGGGGTTGAACACTGAAGCTTTCTTT	CASSTGQGLNTEAFF
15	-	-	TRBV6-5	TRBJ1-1	TGTGCCAGCAGCCACCAACCACGTTCGAACACTGAAGCTTTCTTT	CASSHQPRSNTEAFF
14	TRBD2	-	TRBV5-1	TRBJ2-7	TGCGCCAGCAGCATTAGCGGGAGCTCCTACGAGCAGTACTTC	CASSISGSSYEQYF
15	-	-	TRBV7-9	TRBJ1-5	TGTGCCAGCAGCTCGGGGGACGGCCCGGGGCAGCCCCAGCATTTT	CASSSGDGPGQPQHF